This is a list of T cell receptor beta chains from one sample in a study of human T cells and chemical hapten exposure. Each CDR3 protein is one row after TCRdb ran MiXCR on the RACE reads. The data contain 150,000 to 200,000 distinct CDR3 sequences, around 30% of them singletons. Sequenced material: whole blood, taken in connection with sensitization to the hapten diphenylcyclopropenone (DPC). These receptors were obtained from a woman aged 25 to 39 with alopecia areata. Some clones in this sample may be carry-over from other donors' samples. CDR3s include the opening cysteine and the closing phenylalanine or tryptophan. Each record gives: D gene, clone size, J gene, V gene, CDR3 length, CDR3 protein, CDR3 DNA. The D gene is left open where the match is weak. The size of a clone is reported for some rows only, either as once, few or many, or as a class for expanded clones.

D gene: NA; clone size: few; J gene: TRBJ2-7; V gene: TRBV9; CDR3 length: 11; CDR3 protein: CASSGGSSPYF; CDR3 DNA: TGTGCCAGCAGCGGGGGTAGCAGCCCGTACTTC
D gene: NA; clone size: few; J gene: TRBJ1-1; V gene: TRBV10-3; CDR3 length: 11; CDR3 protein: CAIAGATEAFF; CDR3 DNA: TGTGCCATCGCGGGGGCGACTGAAGCTTTCTTT
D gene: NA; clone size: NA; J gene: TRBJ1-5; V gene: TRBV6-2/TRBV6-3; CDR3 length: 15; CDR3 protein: CASNRRTRGNQPQHF; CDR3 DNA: TGTGCCAGCAACCGGAGGACTAGGGGCAATCAGCCCCAGCATTTT
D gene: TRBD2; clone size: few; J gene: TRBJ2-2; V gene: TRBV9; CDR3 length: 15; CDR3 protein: CASSVARGGAGELFF; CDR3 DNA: TGTGCCAGCAGCGTAGCCCGGGGAGGGGCCGGGGAGCTGTTTTTT
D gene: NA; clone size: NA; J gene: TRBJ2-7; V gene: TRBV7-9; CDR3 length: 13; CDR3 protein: CASSPLGGNEQYF; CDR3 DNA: TGTGCCAGCAGCCCCCTTGGGGGGAACGAGCAGTACTTC
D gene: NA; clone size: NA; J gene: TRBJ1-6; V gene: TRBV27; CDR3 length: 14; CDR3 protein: CASAPGGRNSPLHF; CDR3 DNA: TGTGCCAGCGCCCCTGGGGGTAGGAATTCACCCCTCCACTTT
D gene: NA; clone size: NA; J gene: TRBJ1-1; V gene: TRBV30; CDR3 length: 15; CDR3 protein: CAWSVPGPGGTEAFF; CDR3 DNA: TGTGCCTGGAGTGTACCTGGTCCCGGAGGGACTGAAGCTTTCTTT
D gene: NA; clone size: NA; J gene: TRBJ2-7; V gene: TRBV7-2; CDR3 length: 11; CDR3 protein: CASSESYEQYF; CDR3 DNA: TGTGCCAGCTCTGAATCCTACGAGCAGTACTTC
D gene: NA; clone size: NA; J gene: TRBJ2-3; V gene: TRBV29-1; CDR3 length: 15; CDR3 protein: CSAGGGRKPTDTQYF; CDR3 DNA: TGCAGCGCAGGCGGTGGGCGGAAACCCACAGATACGCAGTATTTT
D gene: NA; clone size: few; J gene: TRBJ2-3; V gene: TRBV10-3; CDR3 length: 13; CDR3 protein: CAISESMEGGQYF; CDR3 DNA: TGTGCCATCAGTGAGTCGATGGAGGGCGGGCAGTATTTT
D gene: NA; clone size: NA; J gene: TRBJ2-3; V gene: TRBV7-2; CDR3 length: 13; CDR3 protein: CASSGGPGDTQYF; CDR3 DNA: TGTGCCAGCAGCGGGGGCCCGGGGGATACGCAGTATTTT
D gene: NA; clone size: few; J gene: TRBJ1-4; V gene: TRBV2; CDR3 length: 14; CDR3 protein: CASSDWQGPEKLFF; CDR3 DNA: TGTGCCAGCAGTGATTGGCAGGGACCTGAAAAACTGTTTTTT
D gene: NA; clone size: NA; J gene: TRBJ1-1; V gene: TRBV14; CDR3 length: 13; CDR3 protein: CASSPGHRIEAFF; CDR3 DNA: TGTGCCAGCAGCCCGGGACACCGGATTGAAGCTTTCTTT
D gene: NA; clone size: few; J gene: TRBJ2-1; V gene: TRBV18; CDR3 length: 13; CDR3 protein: CASSPHRDNEQFF; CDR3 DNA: TGTGCCAGCTCACCACACAGAGACAATGAGCAGTTCTTC
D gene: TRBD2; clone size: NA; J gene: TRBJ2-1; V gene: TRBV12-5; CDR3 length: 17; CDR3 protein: CASGFGTSRFRNNEQFF; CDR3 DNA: TGTGCTAGTGGTTTCGGGACTAGCAGATTTCGGAACAATGAGCAGTTCTTC
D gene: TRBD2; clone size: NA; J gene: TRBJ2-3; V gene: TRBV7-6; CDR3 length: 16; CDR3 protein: CASSQPSGTSTDTQYF; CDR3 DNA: TGTGCCAGCAGCCAACCTAGCGGGACTAGCACAGATACGCAGTATTTT
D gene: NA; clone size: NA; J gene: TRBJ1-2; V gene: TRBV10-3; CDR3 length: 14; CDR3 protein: CAISEPGEGYGYTF; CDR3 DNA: TGTGCCATCAGTGAGCCGGGAGAAGGCTATGGCTACACCTTC
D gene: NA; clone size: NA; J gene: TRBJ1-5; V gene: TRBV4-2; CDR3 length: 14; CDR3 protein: CASSHTGENQPQHF; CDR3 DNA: TGTGCCAGCAGCCACACTGGGGAGAATCAGCCCCAGCATTTT
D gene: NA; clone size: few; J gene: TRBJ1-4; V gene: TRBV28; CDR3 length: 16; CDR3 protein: CASSLSPGDPNEKLFF; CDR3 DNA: TGTGCCAGCAGTTTATCTCCAGGGGACCCTAATGAAAAACTGTTTTTT
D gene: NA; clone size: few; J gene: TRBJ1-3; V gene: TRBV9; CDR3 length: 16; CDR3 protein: CASSQGQGSAGNTIYF; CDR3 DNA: TGTGCCAGCAGCCAAGGTCAGGGTAGTGCTGGAAACACCATATATTTT
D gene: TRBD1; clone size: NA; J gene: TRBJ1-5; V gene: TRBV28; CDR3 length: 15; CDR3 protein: CASSLSTQGVQPQHF; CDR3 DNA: TGTGCCAGCAGTTTAAGCACACAGGGGGTTCAGCCCCAGCATTTT
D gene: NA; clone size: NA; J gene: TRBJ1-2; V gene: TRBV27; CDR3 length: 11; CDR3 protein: CAGTVNYGYTF; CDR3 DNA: TGTGCCGGCACGGTCAACTATGGCTACACCTTC
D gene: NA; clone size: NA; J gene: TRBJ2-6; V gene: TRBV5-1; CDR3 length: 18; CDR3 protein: CASSLAEVRGTGANVLTF; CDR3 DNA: TGCGCCAGCAGCTTGGCCGAAGTTAGGGGGACTGGGGCCAACGTCCTGACTTTC
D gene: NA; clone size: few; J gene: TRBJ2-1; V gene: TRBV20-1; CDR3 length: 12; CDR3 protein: CSARVGQRGQFF; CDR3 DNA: TGCAGTGCTAGAGTTGGACAGCGAGGGCAGTTCTTC
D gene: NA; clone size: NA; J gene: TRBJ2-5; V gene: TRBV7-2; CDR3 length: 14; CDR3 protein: CASSPGPNQETQYF; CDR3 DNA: TGTGCCAGCAGCCCTGGACCCAACCAAGAGACCCAGTACTTC
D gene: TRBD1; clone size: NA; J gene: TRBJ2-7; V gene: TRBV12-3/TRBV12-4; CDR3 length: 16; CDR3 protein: CASSWGSGTGRKEQYF; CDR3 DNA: TGTGCCAGCAGCTGGGGGTCGGGGACAGGGCGTAAAGAGCAGTACTTC
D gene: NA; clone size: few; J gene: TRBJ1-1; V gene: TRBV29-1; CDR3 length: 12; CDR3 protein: CSVEYTPGRKFF; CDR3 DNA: TGCAGCGTTGAATATACACCGGGTAGGAAATTCTTT
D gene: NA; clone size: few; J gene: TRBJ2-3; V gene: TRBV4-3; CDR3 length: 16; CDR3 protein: CASRLRPGQTYNTQYF; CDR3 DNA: TGCGCCAGCAGACTCCGACCTGGACAGACATATAATACGCAGTATTTT
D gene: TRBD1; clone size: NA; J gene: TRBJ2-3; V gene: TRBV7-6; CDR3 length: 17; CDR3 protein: CASSLRTGGISTDTQYF; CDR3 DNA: TGTGCCAGCAGCTTGAGGACAGGGGGGATTAGCACAGATACGCAGTATTTT
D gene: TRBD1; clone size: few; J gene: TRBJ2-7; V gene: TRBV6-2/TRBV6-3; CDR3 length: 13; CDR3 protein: CATRTGGIYEQYF; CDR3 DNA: TGTGCCACCCGAACAGGGGGGATCTACGAGCAGTACTTC
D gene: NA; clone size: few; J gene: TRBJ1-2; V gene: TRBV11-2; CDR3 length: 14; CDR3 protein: CASSLGGRLYGYTF; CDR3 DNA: TGTGCCAGCAGCTTAGGGGGCAGGCTCTATGGCTACACCTTC
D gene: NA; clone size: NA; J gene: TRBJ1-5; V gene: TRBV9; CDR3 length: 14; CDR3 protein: CASSALDGNQPQHF; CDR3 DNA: TGTGCCAGCAGCGCTCTAGACGGGAATCAGCCCCAGCATTTT
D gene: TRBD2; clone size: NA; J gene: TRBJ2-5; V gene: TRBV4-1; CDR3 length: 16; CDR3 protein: CASSQGLAGWGETQYF; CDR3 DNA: TGCGCCAGCAGCCAGGGACTAGCGGGGTGGGGAGAGACCCAGTACTTC
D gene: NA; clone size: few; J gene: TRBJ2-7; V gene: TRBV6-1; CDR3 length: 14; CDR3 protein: CASSERGFTYEQYF; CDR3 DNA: TGTGCCAGCAGTGAACGGGGGTTCACCTACGAGCAGTACTTC
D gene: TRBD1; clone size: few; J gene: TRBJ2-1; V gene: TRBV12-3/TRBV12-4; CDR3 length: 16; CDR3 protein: CASSPLGQGANNEQFF; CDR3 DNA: TGTGCCAGCAGTCCGTTAGGACAGGGGGCAAACAATGAGCAGTTCTTC
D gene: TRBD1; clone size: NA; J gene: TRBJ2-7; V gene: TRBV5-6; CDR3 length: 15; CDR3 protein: CASSYTRDRRYEQYF; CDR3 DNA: TGTGCCAGCAGCTATACCCGGGACAGGCGGTACGAGCAGTACTTC
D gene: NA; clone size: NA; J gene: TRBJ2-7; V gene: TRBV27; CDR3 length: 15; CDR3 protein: CASSLSPTGSGEQYF; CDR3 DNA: TGTGCCAGCAGTTTATCACCGACAGGTTCTGGGGAGCAGTACTTC
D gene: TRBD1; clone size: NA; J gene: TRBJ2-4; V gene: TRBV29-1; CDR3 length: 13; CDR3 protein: CSVQPGQGNIQYF; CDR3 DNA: TGCAGCGTTCAGCCGGGACAGGGAAACATTCAGTACTTC